Shown below are 8 T cell receptor beta chains from a single sample sequenced in a study of beta chain features in type 1 diabetes (dated by TCRdb to the late 2010s). The library relied on the immunoSEQ multiplex PCR assay. All of the isolated RNA was reverse transcribed with the High Capacity cDNA Reverse Transcription Kit, so expressed TCRB transcripts were sequenced. Not all clones reach the TCRdb copy of this immuneACCESS table, which keeps in-frame sequences only. Checked studies attribute under half of the gap to unresolved V genes and leave the rest unexplained. The sample includes a few hundred thousand clones, with around 10% observed a single time. 0.015% of the sample lies in the top ten. Sequencing used naive CD4+ T cells from blood. This sample's cell subset or site label indicates: true naive CD4+ T cells. The source of these receptors is a woman aged 30 to 39 in good health.

Note on this clone: The same CDR3 can be traced to other DNA sequences in this sample. The CDR3 loop reads CASSLSSTDTQYF. CDR3 nucleotides: TGTGCCAGCAGCTTATCTAGCACAGATACGCAGTATTTT. The chain links TRBV7-3 to TRBJ2-3; D gene uncertain. Trimming took 2 bases from V and 0 from J, leaving 3 bases between them. Germline V lookup: CDR1 SGHTA, CDR2 FQGTGA. The length of the CDR3 is 13 residues.

This clone was counted only a few times. Written as DNA, the CDR3 is TGCGCCAGCAGCCTCAGGACCGGGACTTCCTCCTACGAGCAGTACTTC. As protein: CASSLRTGTSSYEQYF. This chain joins TRBV5-1 and TRBJ2-7; maybe TRBD2 (6 bases). Per germline, CDR1 SGHRS and CDR2 YFSETQ. V was cut by 4 bases and J by 0 bases, with 17 bases left in between. The CDR3 runs 16 residues.

The chain recombines TRBV11-2 with TRBJ2-2; a weak D match, TRBD2 (6 bases). Per germline, CDR1 SGHAT and CDR2 FQNNGV. The V end was cut by 6 bases, the J end by 2 bases, with 22 bases between. The CDR3 has 18 residues. The chain's CDR3 is CASSMSFRREKNTGELFF. CDR3 nucleotide sequence: TGTGCCAGCAGTATGTCGTTCCGGAGGGAGAAAAACACCGGGGAGCTGTTTTTT. The whole variable domain, remainder taken from reference TRBV11-2 and TRBJ2-2, is EAGVAQSPRYKIIEKRQSVAFWCNPISGHATLYWYQQILGQGPKLLIQFQNNGVVDDSQLPKDRFSAERLKGVDSTLKIQPAKLEDSAVYLCASSMSFRREKNTGELFFGEGSRLTVL.

Of note for this clone: The junction and the germline gene differ at one end; a read error may be behind it. The chain is built from TRBV5-4 and TRBJ2-4, with 11 bases fitting TRBD1. CDR1 is SGHNT and CDR2 is YYREEE in the germline V gene (reference sequence). The CDR3 consists of 15 residues. The CDR3 sequence is CASRLGAGTGGIQYF. The CDR3 DNA sequence: TGTGCCAGCAGGTTGGGAGCCGGGACAGGGGGCATTCAGTACTTC. Supplemented by reference TRBV5-4 and TRBJ2-4, the full variable domain reads ETGVTQSPTHLIKTRGQQVTLRCSSQSGHNTVSWYQQALGQGPQFIFQYYREEENGRGNFPPRFSGLQFPNYSSELNVNALELDDSALYLCASRLGAGTGGIQYFGAGTRLSVL.

This clone was detected only a few times. The chain employs TRBV5-1 and TRBJ2-1; D is ambiguous. The CDR3 covers 16 residues. V lost 4 bases to trimming and J lost 5 bases, with 19 bases between them. The germline V gene has CDR1 SGHRS and CDR2 YFSETQ. CDR3 coding DNA: TGCGCCAGCAGCCCCTACCCTGGGCCCGGCGACAATGAGCAGTTCTTC. This translates into CASSPYPGPGDNEQFF.

This chain uses TRBV28 with TRBJ1-2; 8 bases fit TRBD1. The germline CDR1 and CDR2 sequences are MDHEN and SYDVKM. There are 17 residues in the CDR3. Losses at the gene ends were 2 bases for V and 5 bases for J; bases not matched to a gene: 13. In nucleotides, the CDR3 is TGTGCCAGCAGTTTAGGGGGAACGACAGGGGATTTTTATGGCTACACCTTC. Residues: CASSLGGTTGDFYGYTF.

This clone showed up just a few times. The V and J genes are TRBV7-9 and TRBJ2-2; TRBD1 agrees at 9 bases. V dropped 0 bases and J dropped 3; count of bases not matched to a gene: 8. Germline CDR1 and CDR2: SEHNR and FQNEAQ (reference sequence). The CDR3 contains 18 residues. Here the CDR3 DNA reads TGTGCCAGCAGCTTAGCGATTACAGGGGGCCGTGACACCGGGGAGCTGTTTTTT. Residues: CASSLAITGGRDTGELFF.

The rearrangement uses TRBV7-3 and TRBJ2-2; the D gene is possibly TRBD2 (5 bases). Trimming took off 5 bases at V and 4 bases at J, with 17 bases between the two ends. CDR3 length equals 16 residues. Germline V gene data show CDR1 as SGHTA and CDR2 as FQGTGA. As DNA, the CDR3 is TGTGCCAGCAGCCTAGGACTCTCCCCCAGCACCGGGGAGCTGTTTTTT. As protein: CASSLGLSPSTGELFF.